One sample yielded the 26 T cell receptor beta chains listed below, sequenced in a study of blood T cell repertoires in COVID-19. Clones were read by immunoSEQ multiplex PCR, and TCRdb kept only the in-frame ones, dropping some. The data hold 70,000 or so clones, with more than 75% observed a single time. The sample consisted of peripheral blood. The receptor set was obtained from a human donor in a cohort sampled during active COVID-19.

The chain employs TRBV27 and TRBJ2-3; a possible D gene is TRBD2 (6 bases). CDR1 is MNHEY and CDR2 is SMNVEV in the germline V gene (reference sequence). With 5 bases removed from V and 6 bases from J, the gap between germline ends came to 6 bases. This CDR3 comprises 11 residues. The CDR3 region has the DNA TGTGCCAGCAGTCGGGGGGATACGCAGTATTTT. Its protein is CASSRGDTQYF.

The V gene is TRBV7-3, the J gene TRBJ2-5, with 9 bases identical to TRBD1. The CDR3 is made up of 13 amino acids. The ends lost 5 bases at V and 4 bases at J; junction bases unmatched: 2. In germline, CDR1 is SGHTA, CDR2 FQGTGA. CDR3 in DNA: TGTGCCAGCAGCACAGGGGGCAGAGAGACCCAGTACTTC. Protein sequence: CASSTGGRETQYF.

The rearrangement links TRBV27 to TRBJ2-7; 8 nucleotides line up with TRBD2. CDR1 is MNHEY, CDR2 SMNVEV, per germline (reference sequence). The CDR3 sequence is 15 residues long. V shed 6 bases and J 0 bases; nucleotides not matched to a gene: 7. The CDR3 loop is CASRRKRESSYEQYF. The DNA for the CDR3 is TGTGCCAGCAGGCGTAAGCGGGAGAGCTCCTACGAGCAGTACTTC.

The V gene is TRBV6-2 or TRBV6-3, the J gene TRBJ1-1, with D tentatively TRBD1 (6 bases). Trimming left V 3 bases short and J 3 bases short, with 20 bases between. The CDR3 consists of 17 residues. CDR1 and CDR2 (germline): MNHEY, SVGEGT. This CDR3 is CASSYSNYRERYTEAFF. The DNA for the CDR3 is TGTGCCAGCAGTTATTCCAATTACAGGGAAAGGTACACTGAAGCTTTCTTT.

This clone was seen a handful of times. This sequence joins TRBV11-3 and TRBJ1-3; D not certain. CDR1 is SGHNT and CDR2 is YENEEA in the germline V gene. There are 15 residues in the CDR3. V lost 5 bases and J lost 0, with 11 bases in between. CDR3 sequence reads: CASSLGGSSGNTIYF. CDR3 nucleotide sequence: TGTGCCAGCAGCCTAGGAGGGAGCTCTGGAAACACCATATATTTT.

This chain joins TRBV18 and TRBJ2-2, with 9 bases lining up with TRBD2. The V and J ends lost 5 bases and 7 bases, in that order; junction bases with no gene match: 5. Germline V gene lookup returns CDR1 KGHSH and CDR2 LQKENI. This CDR3 contains 14 residues. The CDR3 region has the DNA TGTGCCAGCTCATTAAGACTAGCGGACGGGGAGCTGTTTTTT. Translation: CASSLRLADGELFF.

V is TRBV9 and J is TRBJ2-5; 10 positions match TRBD1. Germline CDR1 and CDR2: SGDLS and YYNGEE. This CDR3 spans 16 amino acids. With V trimmed by 3 bases and J by 5 bases, 10 bases remained unmatched. Here the CDR3 DNA reads TGTGCCAGCAGCGGGGCGACAGGGGGCGCAAGGGAGACCCAGTACTTC. Translation: CASSGATGGARETQYF.

The rearrangement uses TRBV12-3 or TRBV12-4 and TRBJ2-3; no clear D gene. The CDR3 is 12 residues long. Trimming shortened V by 3 bases and J by 1 base, and 2 bases separated the two germline ends. The CDR3 here is CASSFGTDTQYF. For the CDR3, the DNA is TGTGCCAGCAGTTTCGGCACAGATACGCAGTATTTT.

As to this clone: Other DNA sequences in this specimen translate into the identical CDR3. This rearrangement joins TRBV7-3 to TRBJ1-1; D is uncertain. Trimming left V 1 base short and J 1 base short, with 7 bases between. The CDR3 length is 14 residues. Germline V gives CDR1 SGHTA, CDR2 FQGTGA. DNA of the CDR3: TGTGCCAGCAGCTTAAATCCCGGGAACACTGAAGCTTTCTTT. This translates into CASSLNPGNTEAFF.

DNA for the CDR3: TGTGCCAGCAGCGCCGGTGGAGGGTCAACCGAGCAGTACTTC. It is translated as CASSAGGGSTEQYF. The chain couples TRBV9 to TRBJ2-7, with D possibly matching TRBD2 (6 bases). Trimming removed 3 bases at V and 6 bases at J, with 16 bases between. CDR1 SGDLS and CDR2 YYNGEE come from the germline V gene. The CDR3 runs 14 residues. The complete variable domain, with remaining parts taken from reference TRBV9 and TRBJ2-7, reads DSGVTQTPKHLITATGQRVTLRCSPRSGDLSVYWYQQSLDQGLQFLIQYYNGEERAKGNILERFSAQQFPDLHSELNLSSLELGDSALYFCASSAGGGSTEQYFGPGTRLTVT.

The chain employs TRBV7-9 and TRBJ2-1; TRBD2 aligns across 10 bases. V lost 4 bases, J lost 0 bases, and 12 bases stayed unmatched. CDR1 and CDR2 (germline): SEHNR, FQNEAQ (reference sequence). The CDR3 has 19 residues. The CDR3 coding sequence is TGTGCCAGCAGCTCACCCGGGACTAGCGTCTTCAGCTCCTACAATGAGCAGTTCTTC. Its translation is CASSSPGTSVFSSYNEQFF. Full variable domain (missing parts from reference TRBV7-9 and TRBJ2-1): DTGVSQNPRHKITKRGQNVTFRCDPISEHNRLYWYRQTLGQGPEFLTYFQNEAQLEKSRLLSDRFSAERPKGSFSTLEIQRTEQGDSAMYLCASSSPGTSVFSSYNEQFFGPGTRLTVL.

The chain uses TRBV3-1 (or the pseudogene TRBV3-2) and TRBJ1-5; D is ambiguous. Germline lookup yields CDR1 LGHDT and CDR2 YNNKEL (reference sequence). The V end lost 1 base, the J end lost 7 bases, and 11 bases lay between the germline ends. The CDR3 is 14 residues long. This CDR3 is CASSQGRAPQPQHF. The CDR3 DNA follows: TGTGCCAGCAGCCAAGGGAGGGCACCCCAGCCCCAGCATTTT.

A word on this clone: This sample also contains other DNA sequences that code for the same CDR3. V and J are TRBV19 and TRBJ2-1, with TRBD2 matching over 10 bases. Germline V gives CDR1 LNHDA, CDR2 SQIVND (reference sequence). This CDR3 has 15 residues. V gave up 6 bases and J gave up 0 bases; unmatched junction bases: 2. The DNA for the CDR3 is TGTGCCAGTAGGACTAGCGGGCCCTCCTACAATGAGCAGTTCTTC. It codes for CASRTSGPSYNEQFF.

This clone was counted a few times. The CDR3 reads CASSRSGQANTGELFF. Written as DNA, the CDR3 is TGTGCCAGCAGCCGCTCTGGACAGGCGAACACCGGGGAGCTGTTTTTT. This chain uses TRBV7-9 with TRBJ2-2, with 7 bases matching TRBD1. Germline V lookup: CDR1 SEHNR, CDR2 FQNEAQ (reference sequence). The CDR3 length is 16 residues. Trimming cost V 5 bases and J 0 bases; bases outside gene matches: 6.

The chain carries TRBV7-2 and TRBJ2-1; D perhaps matches TRBD1 (6 bases). CDR3 length: 16 residues. Germline CDR1 and CDR2: SGHTA and FQGNSA. Trimming removed 3 bases from V and 3 bases from J, with 15 bases in between. CDR3 amino acids: CASSLGFGTNYNEQFF. The CDR3 DNA reads as TGTGCCAGCAGCTTGGGGTTTGGGACAAACTACAATGAGCAGTTCTTC.

The sample holds one count of this clone. This rearrangement joins TRBV18 to TRBJ1-3; the match to TRBD1 covers 7 bases. CDR3 length: 17 residues. Germline V gene sequence: CDR1 KGHSH, CDR2 LQKENI. Trimming removed 3 bases from V and 2 bases from J; junction bases left unmatched: 10. The CDR3 nucleotides are TGTGCCAGCTCACCGTTTACCACAGGGGACGCTGGAAACACCATATATTTT. Its translation is CASSPFTTGDAGNTIYF.

The chain joins TRBV28 to TRBJ2-2; 14 bases fit TRBD2. Germline CDR1 MDHEN, CDR2 SYDVKM. The CDR3 runs to 17 residues. V dropped 6 bases and J dropped 7; count of bases not matched to a gene: 10. The CDR3 region has the DNA TGTGCCAGCAGGCTACTCTCCGGGACTAGCGGGAGCGGGGAGCTGTTTTTT. Amino acid sequence: CASRLLSGTSGSGELFF.

The chain has TRBV23-1 and TRBJ2-7, with D maybe TRBD1 (5 bases). TRBV23-1 is treated as an ORF (open reading frame) with a function not yet certain. The ends were cut back, 2 bases at V and 6 bases at J, with 14 bases in the middle. The CDR3 runs 14 residues. The CDR3 DNA sequence: TGCGCCAGCAGTCAAGACAACTTAGGGGTCGAGCAGTACTTC. This codes for CASSQDNLGVEQYF.

This rearrangement joins TRBV9 to TRBJ2-1; TRBD2 aligns across 7 bases. Trimming took 3 bases from V and 2 from J; bases not matched to a gene: 5. Per germline, CDR1 SGDLS and CDR2 YYNGEE. CDR3 length equals 15 residues. The CDR3 region is CASSEGTIPYNEQFF. Here the CDR3 DNA reads TGTGCCAGCAGCGAGGGGACTATCCCCTACAATGAGCAGTTCTTC.

This chain uses TRBV6-4 with TRBJ2-1, with TRBD2 as a possible D gene (5 bases). The CDR3 length is 15 residues. Germline V gene data show CDR1 as MRHNA and CDR2 as SNTAGT. V shed 2 bases and J shed 3 bases, with 11 bases lying between them. CDR3 region: CASSDAAGDYNEQFF. CDR3 nucleotides: TGTGCCAGCAGTGACGCAGCCGGGGACTACAATGAGCAGTTCTTC.

The V gene is TRBV7-9, the J gene TRBJ2-1, with D perhaps matching TRBD1 (5 bases). Per the germline V gene, CDR1 is SEHNR and CDR2 is FQNEAQ (reference sequence). The CDR3 is 14 residues long. V gave up 1 base and J gave up 6 bases, with 10 bases separating them. The CDR3 DNA sequence: TGTGCCAGCAGCTTAGGGCAGGGCGGCAATGAGCAGTTCTTC. Translated: CASSLGQGGNEQFF.

The chain has TRBV6-6 and TRBJ2-7; possible D gene TRBD2, 5 bases. Per germline, CDR1 MNHNY and CDR2 SVGAGI (reference sequence). The CDR3 runs 13 residues. Trimming removed 2 bases at V and 5 bases at J, with 10 bases between. The CDR3 loop reads CASSYEPRDEQYF. CDR3 in DNA: TGTGCCAGCAGTTACGAGCCGAGGGACGAGCAGTACTTC.

This clone appeared a single time. The rearrangement uses TRBV6-6 and TRBJ2-2, with TRBD2 identical over 7 bases. The V gene end was trimmed by 5 bases and the J gene end by 0 bases; junction bases not matched to a gene: 6. Germline CDR1 and CDR2: MNHNY and SVGAGI (reference sequence). The CDR3 has 16 amino acids. CDR3 in DNA: TGTGCCAGCAGTGGAAGCGGGGCAGCGAACACCGGGGAGCTGTTTTTT. It codes for CASSGSGAANTGELFF.

The chain uses TRBV30 and TRBJ2-2; D unresolved. The CDR3 extends over 13 amino acids. Trimming shortened V by 1 base and J by 0 bases, and 3 bases separated the two germline ends. Germline values: CDR1 GTSNPN, CDR2 SVGIG (reference sequence). In DNA form, the CDR3 reads TGTGCCTGGAGTGAGCCGAACACCGGGGAGCTGTTTTTT. It translates to CAWSEPNTGELFF.

This chain connects TRBV18 to TRBJ2-1, with 10 nucleotides matching TRBD1. V shed 3 bases and J 10 bases; nucleotides not matched to a gene: 6. The CDR3 is 14 residues long. Germline assignment: CDR1 KGHSH and CDR2 LQKENI. This CDR3 reads CASSPGQGHREQFF. CDR3 DNA: TGTGCCAGCTCACCGGGACAGGGGCACCGAGAGCAGTTCTTC.

J is TRBJ2-3 and V is TRBV5-1, with a possible D match to TRBD1 (6 bases). The CDR3 totals 14 residues. The V gene lost 0 bases and the J gene lost 4 bases, with 9 bases spanning the gap. Per the germline V gene, CDR1 is SGHRS and CDR2 is YFSETQ. In nucleotides, the CDR3 is TGCGCCAGCAGCTTGGGACAGGAGGCAGATACGCAGTATTTT. It encodes CASSLGQEADTQYF.